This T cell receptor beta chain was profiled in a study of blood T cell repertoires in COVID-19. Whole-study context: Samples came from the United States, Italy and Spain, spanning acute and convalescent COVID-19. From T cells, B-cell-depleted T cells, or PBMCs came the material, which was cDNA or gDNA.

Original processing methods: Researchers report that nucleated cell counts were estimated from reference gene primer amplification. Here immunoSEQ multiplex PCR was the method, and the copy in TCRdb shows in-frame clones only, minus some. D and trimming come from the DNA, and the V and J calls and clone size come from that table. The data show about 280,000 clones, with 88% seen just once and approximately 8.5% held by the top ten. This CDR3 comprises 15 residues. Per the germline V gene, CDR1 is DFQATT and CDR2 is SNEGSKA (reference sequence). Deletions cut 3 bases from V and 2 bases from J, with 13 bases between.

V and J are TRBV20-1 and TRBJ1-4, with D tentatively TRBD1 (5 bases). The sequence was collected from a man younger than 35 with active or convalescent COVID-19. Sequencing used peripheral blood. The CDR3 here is CSASWSAGTNEKLFF. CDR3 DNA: TGCAGTGCTAGTTGGTCGGCAGGGACTAATGAAAAACTGTTTTTT.